This T cell receptor beta chain is from a study of blood T cell repertoires in COVID-19 (TCRdb year 2020). About the investigation overall: Samples covering the acute and convalescent phases of COVID-19 were provided by collaborators in the United States, Italy and Spain. The material from the prospective study consisted of cDNA or gDNA derived from T cells, B-cell-depleted T cells, or PBMCs. Subjects who had been exposed to COVID-19, were actively infected with it, or had recovered from it provided the deeply sampled blood TCRbeta repertoires that made up the dataset. A freely available public database, intended as a resource for researchers studying the immune response to SARS-CoV-2, is where the repertoires were released. Samples came from the ongoing ImmuneRACE study (first 160 participants) plus 1,254 subjects from 6 global collaborators. The sample metadata nearly always contained a de-identified subject ID, COVID-19 status, age in years and sex. HLA class I and class II types, where available, came from metadata supplied by the sample provider rather than from assay-based typing. Points the paper makes about the study in general: The amount of clinical and demographic metadata varied by source and participant and was provided uncurated.

About this clone itself: Its specific antigen is unknown. Base qualities are missing; no much larger clone stands one base away.

The immunoSEQ Assay, a bias-controlled multiplex PCR, was used to amplify TCRbeta CDR3 regions from genomic DNA. Concerning the study's data processing: The number of nucleated cells in each sample was estimated from the amplification of reference gene primers within the assay. To quantify the absolute abundance of each unique TCRbeta CDR3 rearrangement, sequence reads were collapsed and filtered. For each sample, productive Simpson clonality was calculated as the square root of Simpson's diversity index over productive rearrangements. TCRdb obtained this table from immuneACCESS and retained in-frame rearrangements with V and J assigned. These tables miss some clones; where compared with another copy, unresolved V genes account for less than half of the shortfall, and the remainder is unexplained. V, J and clone size are taken as reported in that table, and D and trimming were inferred from the DNA itself. The sample data list nearly 35,000 clones, and 85% of these were observed just once. The leading ten clones occupy roughly 15% of the sample.

The collaborating institutions used their own protocols to collect whole blood in K2EDTA tubes. For TCRbeta analysis, collaborators shipped samples as frozen whole blood, isolated PBMCs, or DNA extracted from either of those sample types. This clonotype was sampled from a human donor with acute or convalescent COVID-19. The donor label of this sample is uncertain. The sequencing input was peripheral blood.

CDR3 protein: CASSVRSGGPETQYF. The nucleotide sequence reads as follows: TGTGCCAGCAGCGTAAGGAGCGGGGGTCCGGAGACCCAGTACTTC. The rearrangement combines TRBV9 with TRBJ2-5, with 8 bases in between that match TRBD2. The CDR3 runs 15 amino acids, cysteine and phenylalanine included. Left in the record is the CDR3 DNA by itself, 45 bases read in frame from the first base. Unmatched junction bases come to 7, with V trimmed by 1 base and J by 5 bases. The germline V gene yields SGDLS for CDR1 and YYNGEE for CDR2.